These T cell receptor beta chains were read from a single sample in a study of PD-L1 blockade in urothelial cancer. Method: immunoSEQ multiplex PCR; TCRdb's copy keeps in-frame clones and lacks some. The sample carries approximately 14,000 clones, roughly 90% recorded once. The material sequenced was PBMCs, taken around atezolizumab (anti-PD-L1) treatment. Every receptor here comes from a man between 65 and 85 years old with urothelial cancer. CDR3s include the opening cysteine and the closing phenylalanine or tryptophan. The D gene is left open where the match is weak. Where a row states a size, it is once, few, many or the class of an expanded clone; other rows omit it.

TRBV5-1	NA	TRBD1	TRBJ2-2	CASSSSKTGDTGELFF	TGCGCCAGCAGCTCCTCCAAGACAGGGGACACCGGGGAGCTGTTTTTT
TRBV6-5	once	NA	TRBJ1-4	CASSYSPGDGSEKLFF	TGTGCCAGCAGTTACTCCCCAGGAGATGGGAGTGAAAAACTGTTTTTT
TRBV11-2	NA	NA	TRBJ2-3	CASSPSTDTQYF	TGTGCCAGCAGCCCTTCCACAGATACGCAGTATTTT
TRBV28	NA	TRBD1	TRBJ1-2	CASSRDRVYWSF	TGTGCCAGCAGTAGAGACAGGGTTTATTGGTCCTTC
TRBV5-6	NA	NA	TRBJ1-5	CASSLRGGSHLRNQPQHF	TGTGCCAGCAGCTTAAGAGGGGGTTCCCACTTGCGCAATCAGCCCCAGCATTTT
TRBV4-1	once	TRBD2	TRBJ2-7	CASSHGTSYEQYF	TGCGCCAGCAGCCACGGGACTAGCTACGAGCAGTACTTC
TRBV5-8	NA	NA	TRBJ2-3	CASSLVAVPSTDTQYF	TGTGCCAGCAGCTTGGTAGCGGTACCTAGCACAGATACGCAGTATTTT
TRBV5-1	NA	TRBD1	TRBJ2-7	CASSLGQGSYEQYF	TGCGCCAGCAGCTTGGGACAGGGCTCCTACGAGCAGTACTTC
TRBV2	NA	NA	TRBJ2-5	CASSEIEGVPGETQYF	TGTGCCAGCAGTGAAATAGAGGGGGTTCCGGGAGAGACCCAGTACTTC
TRBV18	NA	TRBD1	TRBJ1-2	CASSPDRGSYGYTF	TGTGCCAGCTCTCCCGACAGGGGGAGCTATGGCTACACCTTC